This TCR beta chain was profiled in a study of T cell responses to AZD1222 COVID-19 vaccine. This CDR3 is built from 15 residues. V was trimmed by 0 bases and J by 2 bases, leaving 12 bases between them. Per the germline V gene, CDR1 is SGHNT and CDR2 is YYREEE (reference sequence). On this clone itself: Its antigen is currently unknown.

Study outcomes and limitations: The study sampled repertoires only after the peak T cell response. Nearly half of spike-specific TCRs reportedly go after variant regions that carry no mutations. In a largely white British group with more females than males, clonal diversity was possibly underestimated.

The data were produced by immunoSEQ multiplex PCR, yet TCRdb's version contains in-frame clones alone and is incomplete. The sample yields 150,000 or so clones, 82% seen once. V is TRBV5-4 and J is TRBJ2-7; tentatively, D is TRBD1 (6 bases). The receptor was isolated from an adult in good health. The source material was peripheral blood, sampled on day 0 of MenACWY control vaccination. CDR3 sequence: CASSLGQALTYEQYF. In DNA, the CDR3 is TGTGCCAGCAGCTTGGGACAGGCGCTTACCTACGAGCAGTACTTC.